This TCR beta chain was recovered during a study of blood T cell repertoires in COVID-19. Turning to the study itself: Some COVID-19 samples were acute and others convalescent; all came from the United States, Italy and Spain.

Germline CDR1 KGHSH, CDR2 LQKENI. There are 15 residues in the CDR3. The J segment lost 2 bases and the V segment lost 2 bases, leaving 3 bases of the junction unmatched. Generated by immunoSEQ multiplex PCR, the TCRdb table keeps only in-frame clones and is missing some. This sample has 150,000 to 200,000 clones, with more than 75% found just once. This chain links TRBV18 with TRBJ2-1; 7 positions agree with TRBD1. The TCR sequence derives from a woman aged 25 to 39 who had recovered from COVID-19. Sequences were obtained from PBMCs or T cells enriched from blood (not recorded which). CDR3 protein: CASSPDREPYNEQFF. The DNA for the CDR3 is TGTGCCAGCTCACCAGACAGGGAGCCCTACAATGAGCAGTTCTTC.